This record concerns one TCR beta chain sequence. This sample was taken from a study of tumor-infiltrating lymphocytes in localized non-small cell lung cancer. J was trimmed by 5 bases and V by 4 bases; bases with no gene match: 6. The germline V gene has CDR1 MDHEN and CDR2 SYDVKM. The CDR3 loop spans 15 amino acids. Using immunoSEQ multiplex PCR, the repertoire was profiled, and TCRdb retains in-frame clones only, with some absent. The sample carries 11,000 to 15,000 clones, about four fifths recorded once. This chain connects TRBV28 to TRBJ1-3; 9 bases align to TRBD1. The sequenced sample consisted of lung tumor tissue. This TCR was sampled from a human donor with non-small cell lung cancer. This CDR3 reads CASSSDRGSRNTIYF. As DNA, the CDR3 is TGTGCCAGCAGTTCGGACAGGGGATCTCGAAACACCATATATTTT.